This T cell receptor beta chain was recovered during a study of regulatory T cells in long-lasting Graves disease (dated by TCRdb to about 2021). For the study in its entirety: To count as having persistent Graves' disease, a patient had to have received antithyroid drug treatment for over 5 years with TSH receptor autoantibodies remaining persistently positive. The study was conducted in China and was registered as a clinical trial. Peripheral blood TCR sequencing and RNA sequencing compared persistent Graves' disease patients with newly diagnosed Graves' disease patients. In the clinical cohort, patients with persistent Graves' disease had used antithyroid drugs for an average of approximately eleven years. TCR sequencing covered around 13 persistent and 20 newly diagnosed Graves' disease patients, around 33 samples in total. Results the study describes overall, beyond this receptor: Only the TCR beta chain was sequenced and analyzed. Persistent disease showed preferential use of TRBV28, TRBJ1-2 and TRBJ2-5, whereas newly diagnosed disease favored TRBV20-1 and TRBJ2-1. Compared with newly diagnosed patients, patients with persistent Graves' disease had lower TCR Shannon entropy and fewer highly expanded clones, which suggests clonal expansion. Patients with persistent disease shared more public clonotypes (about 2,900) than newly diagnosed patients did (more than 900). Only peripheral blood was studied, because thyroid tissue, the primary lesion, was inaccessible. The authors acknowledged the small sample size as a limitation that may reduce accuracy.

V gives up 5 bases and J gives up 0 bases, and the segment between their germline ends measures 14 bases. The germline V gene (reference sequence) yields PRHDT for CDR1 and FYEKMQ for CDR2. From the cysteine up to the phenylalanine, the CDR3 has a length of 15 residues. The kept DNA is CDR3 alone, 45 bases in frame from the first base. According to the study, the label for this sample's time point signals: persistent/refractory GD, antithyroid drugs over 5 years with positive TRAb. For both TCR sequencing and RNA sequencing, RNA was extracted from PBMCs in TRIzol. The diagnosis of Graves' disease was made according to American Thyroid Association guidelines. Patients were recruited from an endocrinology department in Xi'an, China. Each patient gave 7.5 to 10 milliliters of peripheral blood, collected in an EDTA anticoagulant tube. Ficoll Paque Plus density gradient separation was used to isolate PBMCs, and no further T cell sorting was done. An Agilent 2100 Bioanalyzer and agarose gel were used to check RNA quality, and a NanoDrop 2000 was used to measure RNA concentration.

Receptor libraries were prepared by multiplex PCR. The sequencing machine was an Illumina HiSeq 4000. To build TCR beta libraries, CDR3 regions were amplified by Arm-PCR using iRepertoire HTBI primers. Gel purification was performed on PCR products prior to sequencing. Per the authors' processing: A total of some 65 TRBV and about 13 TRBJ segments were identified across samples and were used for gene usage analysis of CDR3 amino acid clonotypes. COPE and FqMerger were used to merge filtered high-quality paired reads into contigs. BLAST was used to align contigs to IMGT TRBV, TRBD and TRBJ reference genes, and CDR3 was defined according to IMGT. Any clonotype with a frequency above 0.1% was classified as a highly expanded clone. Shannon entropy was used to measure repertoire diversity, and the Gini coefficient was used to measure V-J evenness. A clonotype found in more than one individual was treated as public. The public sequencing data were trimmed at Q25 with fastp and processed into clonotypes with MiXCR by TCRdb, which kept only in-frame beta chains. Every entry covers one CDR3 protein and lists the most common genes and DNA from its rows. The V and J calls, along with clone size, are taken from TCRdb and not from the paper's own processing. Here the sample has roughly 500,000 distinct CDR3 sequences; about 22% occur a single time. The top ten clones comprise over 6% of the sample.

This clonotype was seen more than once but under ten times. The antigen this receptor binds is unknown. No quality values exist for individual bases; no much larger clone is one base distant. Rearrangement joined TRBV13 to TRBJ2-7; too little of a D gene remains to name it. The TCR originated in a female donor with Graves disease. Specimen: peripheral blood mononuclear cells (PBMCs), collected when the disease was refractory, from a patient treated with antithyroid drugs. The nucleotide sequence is TGTGCCAGCAGCCTCGCAGTAAGGAGCTCCTACGAGCAGTACTTC. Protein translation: CASSLAVRSSYEQYF.